This entry is about one TCR beta chain. The CDR3 has 14 residues. V shed 4 bases and J shed 2 bases, with 11 bases lying between them. Germline V lookup: CDR1 SGHRS, CDR2 YFSETQ. The sample belongs to a study of cytomegalovirus exposure and HLA in healthy donors. Only in-frame clones appear in the TCRdb table, and some are missing; sequencing was by immunoSEQ multiplex PCR. The profile shows around 190,000 clones, about nine tenths of them singletons. This receptor was taken from a man aged 25 to 40 in good health and CMV-seropositive. Sample: PBMCs. J is TRBJ2-3 and V is TRBV5-1; unclear D gene. CDR3 protein: CASSLEKNTDTQYF. The CDR3 region has the DNA TGCGCCAGCAGCCTCGAGAAGAACACAGATACGCAGTATTTT. Full variable domain (remainder filled in from reference TRBV5-1 and TRBJ2-3): KAGVTQTPRYLIKTRGQQVTLSCSPISGHRSVSWYQQTPGQGLQFLFEYFSETQRNKGNFPGRFSGRQFSNSRSEMNVSTLELGDSALYLCASSLEKNTDTQYFGPGTRLTVL.